One and the same sample provided the 20 T cell receptor beta chains below, sequenced in a study of CD8 T cells in Susac syndrome. An input of about 0.5 to 1 ug of RNA was subjected to reverse transcription using random hexamers. TCRdb used MiXCR to reprocess the immunoSEQ multiplex PCR reads, holding one entry per CDR3 protein. The sample lists about 400,000 distinct CDR3 sequences, around 83% seen once, with under 0.15% in the top ten. Sequencing was performed on CD8+ T cells from PBMCs. The source of these receptors is a human donor with multiple sclerosis.

The J gene is TRBJ2-7, the V gene TRBV5-1; 11 bases match TRBD2. Looked up from germline, CDR1 is SGHRS and CDR2 is YFSETQ. After removal of 4 bases from V and 4 bases from J, the junction contained 7 bases not matched to a gene. The CDR3 is 15 residues long. In DNA form, the CDR3 reads TGCGCCAGCAGCCCGACTAGCGGGGCGCCGTACGAGCAGTACTTC. This gives the protein CASSPTSGAPYEQYF.

The rearrangement links TRBV5-1 to TRBJ1-1; 8 positions match TRBD1. Losses at the gene ends were 3 bases for V and 3 bases for J; bases not matched to a gene: 10. This CDR3 has 16 residues. Germline lookup yields CDR1 SGHRS and CDR2 YFSETQ. In DNA form, the CDR3 reads TGCGCCAGCAGCTATTATACAGGGGGGAGGGACACTGAAGCTTTCTTT. This gives the protein CASSYYTGGRDTEAFF.

A single count supports this clonotype. This chain uses TRBV5-1 with TRBJ1-4, with 10 bases that match TRBD1. The trim removed 5 bases at V and 8 bases at J, leaving 6 bases unmatched. Germline V gene sequence: CDR1 SGHRS, CDR2 YFSETQ. This CDR3 region has 14 residues. CDR3 sequence (DNA): TGCGCCAGCAGGTCGGGACAGGGGTACGAAAAACTGTTTTTT. This gives the protein CASRSGQGYEKLFF.

This rearrangement joins TRBV28 to TRBJ2-7; 12 positions match TRBD1. The germline V gene encodes CDR1 MDHEN and CDR2 SYDVKM. Trimming removed 4 bases from V and 7 bases from J; junction bases left unmatched: 5. The CDR3 is made up of 14 amino acids. CDR3 sequence reads: CASSWDRGPREQYF. The CDR3 DNA is TGTGCCAGCAGTTGGGACAGGGGGCCTCGGGAGCAGTACTTC.

This chain links TRBV9 with TRBJ2-1; TRBD2 aligns across 7 bases. In germline, CDR1 is SGDLS, CDR2 YYNGEE. The CDR3 is 15 amino acids. V lost 0 bases and J lost 3; bases outside the gene matches: 3. CDR3 DNA sequence: TGTGCCAGCAGCGTAGAGGCGGGGGACTACAATGAGCAGTTCTTC. Amino acid sequence: CASSVEAGDYNEQFF.

This clonotype was observed a single time. V is TRBV5-1 and J is TRBJ1-2; D not resolved. Germline CDR1 SGHRS, CDR2 YFSETQ. V was trimmed by 3 bases and J by 6 bases, leaving 15 bases between them. The CDR3 runs to 14 residues. The CDR3 DNA follows: TGCGCCAGCAGCTCCAGACACGCTCAGGATGGCTACACCTTC. It yields the protein CASSSRHAQDGYTF.

This clonotype was observed a few times. This sequence joins TRBV6-5 and TRBJ2-1; the match to TRBD2 covers 11 bases. This CDR3 region has 16 residues. From germline, CDR1 is MNHEY and CDR2 SVGAGI. Trimming cost V 2 bases and J 3 bases; bases outside gene matches: 3. The CDR3: CASSYLLAGGYNEQFF. The CDR3 DNA reads TGTGCCAGCAGTTACCTGCTAGCGGGGGGCTACAATGAGCAGTTCTTC.

The chain recombines TRBV2 with TRBJ1-2, with 8 bases that match TRBD1. V lost 9 bases to trimming and J lost 8 bases; unmatched junction nucleotides: 8. Germline values: CDR1 SNHLY, CDR2 FYNNEI. The length of the CDR3 is 12 residues. The CDR3 coding sequence is TGTGCCAGGATAGACAGGGGTGGCGGCTACACCTTC. Translated, it gives CARIDRGGGYTF.

This rearrangement joins TRBV27 to TRBJ1-4; D not resolved. The ends were cut back, 0 bases at V and 8 bases at J, with 16 bases in the middle. Germline V gene data show CDR1 as MNHEY and CDR2 as SMNVEV (reference sequence). The CDR3 runs 16 residues. CDR3 amino acids: CASSLSSGRLSEKLFF. CDR3 coding DNA: TGTGCCAGCAGTTTATCGTCGGGGAGGCTTTCAGAAAAACTGTTTTTT.

This rearrangement joins TRBV27 to TRBJ2-5; D unclear. CDR1 is MNHEY, CDR2 SMNVEV, per germline (reference sequence). The CDR3 length is 14 residues. Trimming removed 0 bases from V and 1 base from J, with 6 bases in between. CDR3 loop: CASSLSAVQETQYF. In DNA, the CDR3 is TGTGCCAGCAGTTTATCCGCAGTCCAAGAGACCCAGTACTTC.

The V and J genes are TRBV28 and TRBJ2-7; 7 bases fit TRBD2. CDR3 length equals 16 residues. Trimming cost V 6 bases and J 5 bases; bases outside gene matches: 16. Germline V gene data show CDR1 as MDHEN and CDR2 as SYDVKM. The CDR3 here is CASSSTGSGVWNEQYF. CDR3 bases: TGTGCCAGCAGCTCAACGGGGAGCGGGGTGTGGAACGAGCAGTACTTC.

The CDR3 spells CASSLELNSYEQYF. DNA of the CDR3: TGCGCCAGCAGCTTGGAACTGAACTCCTACGAGCAGTACTTC. The V gene is TRBV5-1, the J gene TRBJ2-7; D remains unclear. Germline lookup yields CDR1 SGHRS and CDR2 YFSETQ. This CDR3 region has 14 residues. Trimming cost V 0 bases and J 0 bases, with 7 bases left between them.

The V gene is TRBV27, the J gene TRBJ2-7; TRBD1 matches at 11 bases. The CDR3 totals 14 residues. Germline V gene data show CDR1 as MNHEY and CDR2 as SMNVEV (reference sequence). J lost 7 bases, V lost 6 bases, and 8 bases had no gene match. The CDR3 region is CASRPVGTGGEQYF. CDR3 nucleotide sequence: TGTGCCAGCAGACCCGTGGGGACAGGGGGAGAGCAGTACTTC.

V usage is TRBV7-6 and J usage is TRBJ2-7; 10 bases agree with TRBD2. There are 19 residues in the CDR3. Germline V gene lookup returns CDR1 SGHVS and CDR2 FNYEAQ. V was clipped by 5 bases and J by 2 bases; unmatched bases: 18. The CDR3 spells CASSPNPPPGLAYPYEQYF. CDR3 coding DNA: TGTGCCAGCAGCCCCAACCCCCCACCGGGACTAGCGTATCCCTACGAGCAGTACTTC.

J is TRBJ1-2 and V is TRBV5-6, with D hard to call. Germline V gene sequence: CDR1 SGHDT, CDR2 YYEEEE. The CDR3 spans 16 residues. The V gene lost 0 bases and the J gene lost 7 bases, with 19 bases spanning the gap. CDR3 sequence reads: CASSLAEIPGIGGYTF. For the CDR3, the DNA is TGTGCCAGCAGCTTGGCTGAGATCCCCGGGATCGGTGGCTACACCTTC. Full variable domain (rest looked up from reference TRBV5-6 and TRBJ1-2): DAGVTQSPTHLIKTRGQQVTLRCSPKSGHDTVSWYQQALGQGPQFIFQYYEEEERQRGNFPDRFSGHQFPNYSSELNVNALLLGDSALYLCASSLAEIPGIGGYTFGSGTRLTVV.

DNA of the CDR3: TGTGCCAGCAGTTACCCGACTAGCGGAACGGGAGGGTACACAGATACGCAGTATTTT. Translating it yields CASSYPTSGTGGYTDTQYF. V gene TRBV6-5 combines with J gene TRBJ2-3; 9 bases are shared with TRBD2. Germline values: CDR1 MNHEY, CDR2 SVGAGI. The J segment lost 2 bases and the V segment lost 2 bases, leaving 14 bases of the junction unmatched. The CDR3 runs 19 residues.

This chain's CDR3 is CASEMNTEAFF. The CDR3 nucleotides are TGTGCCAGCGAGATGAACACTGAAGCTTTCTTT. The chain couples TRBV19 to TRBJ1-1, with D unresolved. The CDR3 has 11 amino acids. Trimming stripped 9 bases from V and 0 bases from J, with 5 bases between. Germline V lookup: CDR1 LNHDA, CDR2 SQIVND (reference sequence). Based on the CDR3 plus reference TRBV19 and TRBJ1-1, the full variable domain is DGGITQSPKYLFRKEGQNVTLSCEQNLNHDAMYWYRQDPGQGLRLIYYSQIVNDFQKGDIAEGYSVSREKKESFPLTVTSAQKNPTAFYLCASEMNTEAFFGQGTRLTVV.

This clonotype was observed a few times. The chain is built from TRBV7-9 and TRBJ2-2; D might be TRBD1 or TRBD2, each matching 6 bases. V was pared by 5 bases and J by 0 bases, with 13 bases between. From germline, CDR1 is SEHNR and CDR2 FQNEAQ (reference sequence). CDR3 length equals 16 residues. CDR3 nucleotide sequence: TGTGCCAGCAGCCCCACCGGGGGCCCGAACACCGGGGAGCTGTTTTTT. The encoded protein is CASSPTGGPNTGELFF.

This rearrangement joins TRBV5-4 to TRBJ2-7; D may correspond to TRBD1 or TRBD2 (5 bases each). Per germline, CDR1 SGHNT and CDR2 YYREEE (reference sequence). V lost 4 bases, J lost 4 bases, and 18 bases lay in between. This CDR3 comprises 15 residues. The CDR3 spells CASSPDEGLGYEQYF. CDR3 in DNA: TGTGCCAGCAGCCCTGACGAGGGGTTAGGGTACGAGCAGTACTTC.

V is TRBV5-1 and J is TRBJ2-5, with 13 positions matching TRBD2. This CDR3 has 17 amino acids. Trimming removed 3 bases from V and 1 base from J; junction bases left unmatched: 6. Germline V lookup: CDR1 SGHRS, CDR2 YFSETQ. CDR3 in amino acids: CASSSGLAGLSQETQYF. In nucleotides, the CDR3 is TGCGCCAGCAGCTCGGGACTAGCGGGGCTATCCCAAGAGACCCAGTACTTC.